This TCR beta chain was sequenced during a study of OX40 agonist ivuxolimab in advanced cancers. For the study at large: Among those enrolled, mean age was approximately 60 years (range 23 to 79) and 75% to 85% were male. Partial responses, seen in three patients, involved one hepatocellular carcinoma and two cutaneous melanomas.

As for this clone: Antigen specificity is unknown. Other DNA sequences from this sample encode an identical CDR3 as well.

Sequenced by immunoSEQ multiplex PCR; TCRdb stores in-frame clones only, minus some. The table includes about 120,000 clones, around 93% detected once. Findings and caveats of the study: In CD8+ T cells, expanded clones were on average more numerous than in CD4+.

Trimming removed 0 bases at V and 1 base at J, with 5 bases between. Per germline, CDR1 MNHEY and CDR2 SVGAGI. This CDR3 region has 14 residues. Autoimmune disease history or systemic immunosuppression barred patients. The clonotype was recovered from an adult with an advanced solid tumor such as melanoma, head and neck, liver or kidney cancer. The sequencing used CD4+ or CD8+ T cells sorted from blood, collected in a trial of the OX40 agonist ivuxolimab. The chain has TRBV6-5 and TRBJ2-3; D gene ambiguous. CDR3 DNA sequence: TGTGCCAGCAGTTACTCGAGCGGCACAGATACGCAGTATTTT. Encoded protein: CASSYSSGTDTQYF.